This T cell receptor (beta chain) was sequenced in a study of CD8 T cells in Susac syndrome (dated by TCRdb to the late 2010s). At the level of the whole study: The study used repertoire sequencing to test whether antigen drove CD8+ T cell activation and differentiation in Susac syndrome. The clonality of the CD8+ T cell repertoire was compared across 12 healthy donors, about 14 Susac syndrome patients and roughly 15 multiple sclerosis patients. General study outcomes and caveats: The number of individuals in the TCR sequencing and HLA analysis was acknowledged as relatively small.

High-throughput TCR beta sequencing profiled peripheral blood CD8+ and CD4+ T cells from healthy donors, Susac syndrome patients and multiple sclerosis patients. Multiple sclerosis controls were treatment-naive patients with stable or active relapsing-remitting disease fulfilling revised McDonald criteria. Bulk CD8+ and CD4+ T cells were purified by magnetic negative isolation, whereas CD8+ TEMRA cells were enriched by FACS. Blood was collected in EDTA tubes and processed within 24 hours, with PBMCs isolated through density gradient centrifugation. PBMCs intended for TCR sequencing were frozen in liquid nitrogen and were later thawed in a 37 degrees C water bath. A purity of at least 90% was achieved for sorted or isolated CD4+, CD8+ and CD8+ TEMRA cells. Including the terminal cysteine and phenylalanine, the CDR3 comprises 15 residues. Of the read, only the CDR3 DNA is kept; its 45 bases are in frame from base 1. Trimming costs V 1 base and J 8 bases, and their ends lie 15 bases apart. Sequences MGHRA (CDR1) and YSYEKL (CDR2) are obtained from the germline V gene.

In the case of this clonotype: Its recognized antigen is unknown. No base-level quality is on record; no much larger clone is a single base apart.

RNA was extracted using the RNeasy kit, and about 0.5 to 1 ug of the RNA was reverse transcribed with random hexamers. The immunoSEQ multiplex PCR assay, which covers 54 Vbeta and 13 Jbeta segments, was used to amplify TCR beta CDR3 regions. To correct PCR amplification bias, a synthetic template baseline was used for both primer optimization and computational correction. As for the authors' bioinformatics: Reads were annotated to V, D and J genes according to IMGT and were analyzed with immunoSEQ Analyzer, with only productive sequences retained. Clonality was computed as one minus Shannon entropy normalized by log2 of the number of productive unique sequences. Public and private clones were assessed among the 100 most prevalent clones of each patient and control. A clone was defined as Susac-specific if it was absent from the healthy and MS cohorts, from roughly 990 published viral clones and from other ImmuneACCESS disease sequences. The public reads were reprocessed in TCRdb via fastp at Q25 and MiXCR, keeping in-frame beta chains. A single entry per CDR3 protein holds the most common genes and DNA from its merged rows. The V and J calls, along with clone size, are taken from TCRdb and not from the paper's own processing. For this sample there are around 190,000 distinct CDR3 sequences; about 95% appear just once. The ten top clones hold roughly 0.16% of the sample.

The sequence derives from a human donor with multiple sclerosis. Specimen: CD8+ T cells from PBMCs. This chain is built from TRBV4-1 and TRBJ2-1, with a tentative D gene TRBD2 over 6 matching bases. The CDR3 protein is CASSQALGLFDEQFF. The nucleotides are TGCGCCAGCAGCCAAGCCTTGGGACTTTTCGATGAGCAGTTCTTC.